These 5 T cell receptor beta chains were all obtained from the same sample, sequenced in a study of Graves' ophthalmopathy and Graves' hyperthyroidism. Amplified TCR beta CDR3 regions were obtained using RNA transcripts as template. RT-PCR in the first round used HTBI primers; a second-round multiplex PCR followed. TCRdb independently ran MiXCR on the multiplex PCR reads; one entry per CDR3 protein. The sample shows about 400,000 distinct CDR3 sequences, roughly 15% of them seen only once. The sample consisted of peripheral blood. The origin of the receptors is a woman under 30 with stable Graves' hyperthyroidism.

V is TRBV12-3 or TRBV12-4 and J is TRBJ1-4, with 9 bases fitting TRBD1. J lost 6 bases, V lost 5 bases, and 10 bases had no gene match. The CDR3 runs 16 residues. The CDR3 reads CASSQGTGPIDEKLFF. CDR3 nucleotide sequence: TGTGCCAGCAGTCAAGGGACAGGGCCTATCGATGAAAAACTGTTTTTT.

The CDR3 loop is CASSYEGGKTEAFF. In DNA form, the CDR3 reads TGTGCCAGCAGTTACGAGGGAGGGAAGACTGAAGCTTTCTTT. The chain links TRBV6-2 or TRBV6-3 to TRBJ1-1; D not certain. Germline V CDR1 and CDR2: MNHEY, SVGEGT. CDR3 length: 14 residues. Trimming cost V 2 bases and J 5 bases, with 12 bases left between them.

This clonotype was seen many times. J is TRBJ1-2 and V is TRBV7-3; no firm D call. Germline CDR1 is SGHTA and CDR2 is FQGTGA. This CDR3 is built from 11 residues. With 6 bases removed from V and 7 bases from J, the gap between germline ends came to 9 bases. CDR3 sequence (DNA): TGTGCCAGCAGAACCGGACGTGGCTACACCTTC. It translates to CASRTGRGYTF.

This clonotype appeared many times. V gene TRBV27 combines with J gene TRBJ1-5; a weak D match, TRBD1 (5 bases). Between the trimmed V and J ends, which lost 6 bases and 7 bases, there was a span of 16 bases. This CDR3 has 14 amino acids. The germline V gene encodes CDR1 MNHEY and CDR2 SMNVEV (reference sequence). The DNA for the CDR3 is TGTGCCAGCAGCACCGCCTTAGGGGTCCAGCCCCAGCATTTT. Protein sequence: CASSTALGVQPQHF.

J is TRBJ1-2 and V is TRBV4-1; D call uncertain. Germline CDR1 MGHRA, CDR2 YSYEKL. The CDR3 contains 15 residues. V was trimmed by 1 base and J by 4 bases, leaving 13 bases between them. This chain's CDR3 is CASSQVWQKFYGYTF. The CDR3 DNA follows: TGCGCCAGCAGCCAAGTATGGCAGAAATTCTATGGCTACACCTTC.